This T cell receptor beta chain is from a study of T cells in Graves' hyperthyroidism and ophthalmopathy. Germline lookup yields CDR1 SGHVS and CDR2 FQNEAQ. V was pared by 5 bases and J by 6 bases, with 5 bases of the junction left unmatched. CDR3 length: 15 residues. In this sample, this clonotype turned up many times. Orbital computed tomography and thyroid ultrasound, together with serum TRAb and thyroxine and clinical symptoms, were used for diagnoses. The investigators amplified TCR beta CDR3 regions from RNA transcripts. An initial round of RT-PCR targeting the TCR CDR3 relied on the HTBI primer set. TCRdb reprocessed the multiplex PCR reads via MiXCR and lists one record per CDR3 protein. The data contain about 640,000 distinct CDR3 sequences, 20% of them singletons.

The receptor was isolated from a man aged 25-45 years with Graves' ophthalmopathy. Sequenced material: blood. This chain connects TRBV7-8 to TRBJ2-3; 13 positions match TRBD2. CDR3 amino acids: CASSPGLAGEDTQYF. CDR3 in DNA: TGTGCCAGCAGCCCCGGACTAGCGGGAGAGGATACGCAGTATTTT.